This is a list of T cell receptor beta chains from one sample in a study of spatial heterogeneity in lung cancer. TCRdb reprocessed the 5' RACE reads with MiXCR, giving one entry per CDR3 protein. Here the sample spans around 89,000 distinct CDR3 sequences, 10% to 15% being singletons. The specimen comprised PBMCs, sampled at surgery. These receptors were collected from a male donor with early-stage non-small cell lung cancer. Each CDR3 is given with its conserved first and last residue. The D gene is left open where the match is weak. Not every row has a clone size; where given, it reads once, few, many or a size class.

clone size	V gene	D gene	J gene	CDR3 protein	CDR3 DNA
many	TRBV5-6	TRBD1	TRBJ2-1	CASSPSRGLNEQFF	TGTGCCAGCAGCCCATCGAGGGGGCTGAATGAGCAGTTCTTC
-	TRBV4-3	-	TRBJ2-7	CASSQAPGGDYEQYF	TGCGCCAGCAGCCAAGCCCCCGGCGGAGATTACGAGCAGTACTTC
few	TRBV7-9	-	TRBJ2-1	CASSLGHSSINEQFF	TGTGCCAGCAGCTTAGGCCATAGCTCTATCAATGAGCAGTTCTTC
few	TRBV6-2/TRBV6-3	-	TRBJ2-1	CASSFPPREQFF	TGTGCCAGCAGTTTCCCCCCGAGGGAGCAGTTCTTC
-	TRBV20-1	-	TRBJ1-4	CSARGAGLLREKLFF	TGCAGTGCTAGAGGTGCTGGGCTTTTAAGAGAAAAACTGTTTTTT
-	TRBV5-1	TRBD2	TRBJ2-5	CASSFGSGRSQETQYF	TGCGCCAGCAGCTTTGGGAGCGGGAGGAGTCAGGAGACCCAGTACTTC
few	TRBV11-1	-	TRBJ1-1	CASSFGKSTTEAFF	TGTGCCAGCAGCTTCGGGAAAAGTACCACTGAAGCTTTCTTT
-	TRBV15	-	TRBJ2-2	CATSGTRKPNTGELFF	TGTGCCACCAGCGGGACGAGGAAGCCTAACACCGGGGAGCTGTTTTTT
few	TRBV28	-	TRBJ2-1	CASSFPPHEGGMDNEQFF	TGTGCCAGCAGTTTCCCCCCCCACGAAGGTGGGATGGACAATGAGCAGTTCTTC
few	TRBV18	-	TRBJ1-6	CASSAGDSPLHF	TGTGCCAGCTCTGCAGGGGATTCACCCCTCCACTTT
few	TRBV7-9	TRBD1	TRBJ1-1	CASSRGTGPEAFF	TGTGCCAGCAGCAGGGGGACAGGGCCCGAAGCTTTCTTT
-	TRBV18	-	TRBJ1-2	CASSPLSLLYGYTF	TGTGCCAGCTCACCCCTGAGTCTTCTGTATGGCTACACCTTC
-	TRBV7-2	-	TRBJ2-5	CASSLASPLKAQYF	TGTGCCAGCAGCTTAGCTAGCCCTCTGAAGGCCCAGTACTTC
-	TRBV27	TRBD1	TRBJ1-2	CASSWGQGYGYTF	TGTGCCAGCAGTTGGGGACAGGGCTATGGCTACACCTTC
once	TRBV29-1	TRBD1	TRBJ2-7	CSVVDRGVAYEQYF	TGCAGCGTTGTCGACAGGGGGGTGGCCTACGAGCAGTACTTC
-	TRBV20-1	-	TRBJ2-2	CSAREARRARELFF	TGCAGTGCTAGAGAAGCCCGGAGGGCCCGGGAGCTGTTTTTT
-	TRBV6-4	-	TRBJ2-1	CASGLGLGDEQFF	TGTGCCAGCGGCTTGGGGTTGGGAGATGAGCAGTTCTTC
few	TRBV10-1	TRBD2	TRBJ2-1	CASSESAGEYSEQFF	TGCGCCAGCAGTGAGTCCGCGGGGGAGTACAGTGAGCAGTTCTTC
many	TRBV10-3	-	TRBJ2-2	CAHGKGQERTGELFF	TGTGCCCACGGGAAAGGACAAGAACGGACCGGGGAGCTGTTTTTT
-	TRBV5-6	-	TRBJ1-4	CASSYGTAGVPTNEKLFF	TGTGCCAGCAGCTATGGTACAGCTGGAGTACCAACTAATGAAAAACTGTTTTTT